This entry is about one T cell receptor (beta chain). Antigen unknown. The sample comes from a study of cytomegalovirus exposure and HLA in healthy donors. Use of 60 Vbeta and 13 Jbeta primers characterized the PCR. Profiling relied on immunoSEQ multiplex PCR, and the TCRdb table lists in-frame clones only, not all of them. The specimen's table records approximately 77,000 clones. The study, taken as a whole, reports: Per a later analysis, HLA-associated TCR beta chains showed more clonal expansion than other, equally common TCR beta chains.

This clonotype was obtained from a man aged 25-40 years in good health and CMV-seronegative. Input material: PBMCs.

As DNA, the CDR3 is TGTGCCAGCTCACTACTGGACATTTCGAACACCGGGGAGCTGTTTTTT. Amino acid sequence: CASSLLDISNTGELFF. This chain connects TRBV18 to TRBJ2-2, with D perhaps TRBD1 (5 bases). This CDR3 has 16 residues. Between the trimmed V and J ends, which lost 4 bases and 0 bases, there was a span of 12 bases. CDR1 is KGHSH and CDR2 is LQKENI in the germline V gene. Based on the CDR3 plus reference TRBV18 and TRBJ2-2, the full variable domain is NAGVMQNPRHLVRRRGQEARLRCSPMKGHSHVYWYRQLPEEGLKFMVYLQKENIIDESGMPKERFSAEFPKEGPSILRIQQVVRGDSAAYFCASSLLDISNTGELFFGEGSRLTVL.